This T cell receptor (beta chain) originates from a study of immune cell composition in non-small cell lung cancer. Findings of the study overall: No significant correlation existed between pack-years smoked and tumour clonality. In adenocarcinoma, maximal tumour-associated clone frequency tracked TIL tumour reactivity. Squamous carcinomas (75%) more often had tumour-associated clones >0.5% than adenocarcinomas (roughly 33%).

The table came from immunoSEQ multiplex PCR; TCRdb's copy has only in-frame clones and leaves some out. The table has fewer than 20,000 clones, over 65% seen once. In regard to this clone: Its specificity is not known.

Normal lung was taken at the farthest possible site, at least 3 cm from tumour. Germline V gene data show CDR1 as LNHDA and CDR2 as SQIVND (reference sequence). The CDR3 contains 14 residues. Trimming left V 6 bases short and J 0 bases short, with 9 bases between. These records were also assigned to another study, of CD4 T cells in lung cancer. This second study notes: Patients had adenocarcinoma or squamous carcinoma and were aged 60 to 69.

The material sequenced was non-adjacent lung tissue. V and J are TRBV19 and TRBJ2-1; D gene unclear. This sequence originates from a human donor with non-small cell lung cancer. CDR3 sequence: CASSLQPSYNEQFF. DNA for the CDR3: TGTGCCAGTAGCCTACAACCCTCCTACAATGAGCAGTTCTTC.